This note documents a single T cell receptor (beta chain) sequence. The source of the sample is a study of blood T cell repertoires in COVID-19. Study-level background: Collection of acute and convalescent COVID-19 samples took place in the United States, Italy and Spain. T cells, B-cell-depleted T cells, or PBMCs supplied cDNA or gDNA.

The CDR3 extends over 15 amino acids. Germline V lookup: CDR1 SNHLY, CDR2 FYNNEI. The trim removed 6 bases at V and 4 bases at J, leaving 6 bases unmatched. Original processing notes: Reference gene primer amplification in the assay estimated nucleated cell counts. Sequencing was performed with immunoSEQ multiplex PCR; in TCRdb, only in-frame clones are kept and a portion is missing. Clone size and V and J calls were adopted from that table, with D and trimming inferred from the DNA. The sample has approximately 28,000 clones, 72% seen once. Sequenced material: peripheral blood. This TCR derives from a boy aged 2 to 10 with active or convalescent COVID-19. V is TRBV2 and J is TRBJ1-5; 10 positions match TRBD1. The CDR3 DNA reads as TGTGCCAGCAGGGGGACAGGGGCGGTTAATCAGCCCCAGCATTTT. The encoded protein is CASRGTGAVNQPQHF. Complete variable domain (other parts from reference TRBV2 and TRBJ1-5): EPEVTQTPSHQVTQMGQEVILRCVPISNHLYFYWYRQILGQKVEFLVSFYNNEISEKSEIFDDQFSVERPDGSNFTLKIRSTKLEDSAMYFCASRGTGAVNQPQHFGDGTRLSIL.